By sample fraction, the clone carrying this T cell receptor beta chain is medium-sized. As to time point: newly diagnosed GD, antithyroid drugs for less than 3 months. The TCR library was prepared using RNA isolated from PBMCs. This sample is drawn from a study of regulatory T cells in long-lasting Graves disease. Looked up from germline, CDR1 is SNHLY and CDR2 is FYNNEI. The CDR3 has 14 residues. V lost 4 bases and J 4 bases, leaving 13 bases between the germline ends. Construction of TCR beta libraries relied on iRepertoire HTBI primers and on Arm-PCR targeting CDR3 regions. TCRdb processed the multiplex PCR reads anew with MiXCR; each CDR3 protein has one entry. The sample has under 250,000 distinct CDR3 sequences; roughly 18% are singletons. These same data were also listed under a study on T cells in Graves' hyperthyroidism and ophthalmopathy.

Sequences were derived from peripheral blood mononuclear cells (PBMCs), sampled at new diagnosis, from a patient treated with antithyroid drugs. V and J are TRBV2 and TRBJ2-5; D not certain. The TCR comes from a woman between 25 and 40 years old with Graves disease. For the CDR3, the DNA is TGTGCCAGCAGTGCCCGCGGAGCCCCAGAGACCCAGTACTTC. Its translation: CASSARGAPETQYF.